Shown below are 9 T cell receptor beta chains from a single sample sequenced in a study of T cell responses to AZD1222 COVID-19 vaccine. Here immunoSEQ multiplex PCR was the method, and the copy in TCRdb shows in-frame clones only, minus some. Of 150,000 to 200,000 clones in the sample, 88% were seen once. The sample was peripheral blood, taken 28 days after the second AZD1222 dose. Receptors originate from an adult who received the AZD1222 COVID-19 vaccine.

For the CDR3, the DNA is TGTGCCAGCAGCCAGGCTGTGGGGGCAACTGGAAACACCATATATTTT. Translation gives CASSQAVGATGNTIYF. V and J are TRBV3-1 (or the pseudogene TRBV3-2) and TRBJ1-3; D may be TRBD1 (6 bases). Trimming cost V 3 bases and J 2 bases, with 14 bases left between them. This CDR3 spans 16 amino acids. In germline, CDR1 is LGHDT, CDR2 YNNKEL (reference sequence).

This chain joins TRBV9 and TRBJ1-2, with D hard to call. The CDR3 is 16 residues long. Germline loops: CDR1 SGDLS, CDR2 YYNGEE. The germline V and J ends were trimmed by 0 bases and 3 bases, with 15 bases remaining between them. The DNA for the CDR3 is TGTGCCAGCAGCGTAGAGCCCAGGCCCATTGACTATGGCTACACCTTC. Amino acid sequence: CASSVEPRPIDYGYTF.

The gene calls are TRBV3-1 (or the pseudogene TRBV3-2) and TRBJ1-1, with a possible D match to TRBD1 (5 bases). This CDR3 comprises 13 residues. Germline loops: CDR1 LGHDT, CDR2 YNNKEL (reference sequence). With 5 bases removed from V and 1 base from J, the gap between germline ends came to 8 bases. The CDR3 DNA reads TGTGCCAGCAGCGTTACAGGGAACACTGAAGCTTTCTTT. Amino acids: CASSVTGNTEAFF.

The chain has TRBV19 and TRBJ1-6, with 9 bases identical to TRBD1. CDR1 is LNHDA and CDR2 is SQIVND in the germline V gene (reference sequence). The CDR3 consists of 17 residues. Trimming took 0 bases from V and 9 from J; bases not matched to a gene: 9. Written as DNA, the CDR3 is TGTGCCAGTAGTATAGATCTTGGGACAGGGACCTCTTCACCCCTCCACTTT. It is translated as CASSIDLGTGTSSPLHF.

The rearrangement joins TRBV29-1 to TRBJ1-2; 7 bases map to TRBD1. V lost 7 bases to trimming and J lost 8 bases; unmatched junction nucleotides: 10. CDR1 SQVTM and CDR2 ANQGSEA come from the germline V gene. The CDR3 totals 12 residues. The CDR3 loop reads CSAGTGEWGYTF. The CDR3 region has the DNA TGCAGCGCTGGCACAGGGGAATGGGGCTACACCTTC.

About this clone: The same CDR3 also results from other DNA sequences found in this sample. The V call is TRBV19, the J call TRBJ2-7, with 11 positions matching TRBD1. In germline, CDR1 is LNHDA, CDR2 SQIVND (reference sequence). The CDR3 has 12 amino acids. The CDR3 reads CASGTGGYEQYF. For the CDR3, the DNA is TGTGCATCCGGGACAGGGGGGTACGAGCAGTACTTC. The variable domain in full, completed from reference TRBV19 and TRBJ2-7, reads DGGITQSPKYLFRKEGQNVTLSCEQNLNHDAMYWYRQDPGQGLRLIYYSQIVNDFQKGDIAEGYSVSREKKESFPLTVTSAQKNPTAFYLCASGTGGYEQYFGPGTRLTVT.

This clone was detected only a few times. The V and J genes are TRBV7-3 and TRBJ2-5, with 8 bases aligning to TRBD2. V shed 6 bases and J 2 bases; nucleotides not matched to a gene: 5. Germline loops: CDR1 SGHTA, CDR2 FQGTGA. This CDR3 comprises 14 residues. In DNA, the CDR3 is TGTGCCAGCAGTCCGAGCGGGGGACAAGAGACCCAGTACTTC. Amino acid sequence: CASSPSGGQETQYF.

The rearrangement uses TRBV28 and TRBJ1-5, with TRBD1 matching over 8 bases. The CDR3 loop spans 15 amino acids. Germline values: CDR1 MDHEN, CDR2 SYDVKM. Trimming at V came to 8 bases and at J to 2 bases, leaving 8 bases not matched to a gene. The CDR3 coding sequence is TGTGCCAGCGTATCAGGGGGCGCGGGCAATCAGCCCCAGCATTTT. Translation: CASVSGGAGNQPQHF.

Here the CDR3 reads CASSQGTGGFTEAFF. The DNA of the CDR3 is TGTGCCAGCAGCCAAGGGACAGGGGGCTTCACTGAAGCTTTCTTT. The chain has TRBV3-1 (or the pseudogene TRBV3-2) and TRBJ1-1; 11 bases match TRBD1. Germline CDR1 and CDR2: LGHDT and YNNKEL (reference sequence). This CDR3 is built from 15 residues. The J segment lost 4 bases and the V segment lost 1 base, leaving 2 bases of the junction unmatched.